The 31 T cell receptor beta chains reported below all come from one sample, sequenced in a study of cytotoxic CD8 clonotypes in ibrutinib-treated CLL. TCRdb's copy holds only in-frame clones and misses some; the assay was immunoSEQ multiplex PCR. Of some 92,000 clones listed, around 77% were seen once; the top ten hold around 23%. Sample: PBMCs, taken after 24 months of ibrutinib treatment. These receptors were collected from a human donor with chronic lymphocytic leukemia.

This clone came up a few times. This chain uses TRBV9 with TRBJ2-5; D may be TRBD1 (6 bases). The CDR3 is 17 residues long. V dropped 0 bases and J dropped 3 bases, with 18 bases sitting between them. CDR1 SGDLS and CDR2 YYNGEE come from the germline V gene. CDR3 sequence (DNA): TGTGCCAGCAGCGTAGCTCCTACCATTACAGGGAAAGAGACCCAGTACTTC. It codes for CASSVAPTITGKETQYF.

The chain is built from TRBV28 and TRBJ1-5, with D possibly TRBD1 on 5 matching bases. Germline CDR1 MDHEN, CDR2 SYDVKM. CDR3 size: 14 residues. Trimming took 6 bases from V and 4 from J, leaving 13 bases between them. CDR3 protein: CASSLGGGNQPQHF. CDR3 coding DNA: TGTGCCAGCAGCCTAGGCGGGGGGAATCAGCCCCAGCATTTT.

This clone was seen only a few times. The CDR3 is CASSLGTGRTENIQYF. CDR3 coding DNA: TGTGCCAGCAGTTTAGGGACCGGTAGGACCGAAAACATTCAGTACTTC. The chain employs TRBV27 and TRBJ2-4; D may match TRBD1 or TRBD2 (5 bases each). V was trimmed by 2 bases and J by 5 bases, leaving 16 bases between them. Germline V gene data show CDR1 as MNHEY and CDR2 as SMNVEV (reference sequence). CDR3 length: 16 residues.

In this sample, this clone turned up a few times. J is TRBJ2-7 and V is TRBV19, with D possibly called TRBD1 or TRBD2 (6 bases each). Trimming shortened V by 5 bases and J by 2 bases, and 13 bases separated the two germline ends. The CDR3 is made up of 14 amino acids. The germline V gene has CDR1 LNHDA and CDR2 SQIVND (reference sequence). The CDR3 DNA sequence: TGTGCCAGTAGTCTGGGGGGCACCACCTACGAGCAGTACTTC. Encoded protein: CASSLGGTTYEQYF. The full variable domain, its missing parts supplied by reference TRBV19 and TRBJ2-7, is DGGITQSPKYLFRKEGQNVTLSCEQNLNHDAMYWYRQDPGQGLRLIYYSQIVNDFQKGDIAEGYSVSREKKESFPLTVTSAQKNPTAFYLCASSLGGTTYEQYFGPGTRLTVT.

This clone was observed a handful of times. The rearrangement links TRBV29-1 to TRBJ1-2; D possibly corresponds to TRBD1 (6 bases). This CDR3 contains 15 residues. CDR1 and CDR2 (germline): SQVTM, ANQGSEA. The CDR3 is CMTSNPDRSPYGYTF. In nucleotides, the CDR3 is TGCATGACGTCTAATCCGGACAGAAGTCCCTATGGCTACACCTTC.

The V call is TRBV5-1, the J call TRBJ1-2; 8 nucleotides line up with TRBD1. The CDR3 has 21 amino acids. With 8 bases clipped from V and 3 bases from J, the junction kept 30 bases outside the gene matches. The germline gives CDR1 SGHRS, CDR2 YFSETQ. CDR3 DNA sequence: TGCGCCAGACCCGGGACAGGATACCTTCCGGCGCTCTCACAAACCTACTATGGCTACACCTTC. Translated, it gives CARPGTGYLPALSQTYYGYTF.

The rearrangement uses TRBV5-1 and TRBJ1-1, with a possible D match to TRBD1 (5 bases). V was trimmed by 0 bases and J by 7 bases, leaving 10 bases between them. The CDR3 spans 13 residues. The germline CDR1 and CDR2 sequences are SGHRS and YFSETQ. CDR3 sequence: CASSLVWRGEAFF. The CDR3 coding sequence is TGCGCCAGCAGCTTGGTATGGAGGGGTGAAGCTTTCTTT.

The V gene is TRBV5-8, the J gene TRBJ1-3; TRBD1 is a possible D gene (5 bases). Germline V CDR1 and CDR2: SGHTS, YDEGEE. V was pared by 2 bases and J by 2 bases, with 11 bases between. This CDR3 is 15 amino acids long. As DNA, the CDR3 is TGTGCCAGCAGCTTTCCAGGGCCAACTGGAAACACCATATATTTT. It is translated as CASSFPGPTGNTIYF. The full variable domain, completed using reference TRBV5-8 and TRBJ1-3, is EAGVTQSPTHLIKTRGQQATLRCSPISGHTSVYWYQQALGLGLQFLLWYDEGEERNRGNFPPRFSGRQFPNYSSELNVNALELEDSALYLCASSFPGPTGNTIYFGEGSWLTVV.

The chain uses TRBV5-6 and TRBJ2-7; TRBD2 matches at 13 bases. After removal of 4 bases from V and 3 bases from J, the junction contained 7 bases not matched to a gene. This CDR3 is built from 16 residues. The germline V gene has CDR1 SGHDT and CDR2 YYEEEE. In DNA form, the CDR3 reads TGTGCCAGCAGCCCACTAGCGGGAGGGCGGGTCTACGAGCAGTACTTC. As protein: CASSPLAGGRVYEQYF.

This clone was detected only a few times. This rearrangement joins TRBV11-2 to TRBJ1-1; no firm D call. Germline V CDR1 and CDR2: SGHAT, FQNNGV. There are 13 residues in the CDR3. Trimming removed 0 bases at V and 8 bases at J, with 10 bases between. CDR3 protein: CASSLDLKNEAFF. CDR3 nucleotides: TGTGCCAGCAGCTTAGATCTGAAAAACGAAGCTTTCTTT.

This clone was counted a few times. CDR3 sequence reads: CASSLDARTYGYTF. The CDR3 nucleotides read TGTGCCAGCAGCTTAGATGCAAGGACCTATGGCTACACCTTC. This sequence joins TRBV13 and TRBJ1-2; D is ambiguous. This CDR3 region has 14 residues. The V end lost 1 base, the J end lost 4 bases, and 10 bases lay between the germline ends. Germline values: CDR1 PRHDT, CDR2 FYEKMQ (reference sequence).

CDR3 amino acids: CASSETRGIGEKLFF. In DNA form, the CDR3 reads TGTGCCAGCAGTGAGACGAGGGGTATAGGAGAAAAACTGTTTTTT. V and J are TRBV6-1 and TRBJ1-4; the D gene is possibly TRBD1 (5 bases). Germline-derived CDR1 and CDR2 are MNHNS and SASEGT. This CDR3 has 15 residues. V was pared by 3 bases and J by 8 bases, with 16 bases between.

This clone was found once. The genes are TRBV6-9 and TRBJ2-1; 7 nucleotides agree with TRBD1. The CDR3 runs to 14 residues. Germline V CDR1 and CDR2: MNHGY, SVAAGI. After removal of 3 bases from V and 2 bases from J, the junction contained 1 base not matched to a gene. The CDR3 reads CASSYQGAYNEQFF. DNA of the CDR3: TGTGCCAGCAGTTACCAGGGGGCCTACAATGAGCAGTTCTTC.

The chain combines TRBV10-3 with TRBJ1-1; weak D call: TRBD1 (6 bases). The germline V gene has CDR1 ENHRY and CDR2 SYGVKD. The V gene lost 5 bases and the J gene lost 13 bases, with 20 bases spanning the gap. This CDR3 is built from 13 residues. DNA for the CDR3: TGTGCCATCAGTCCGGACGGAGGACAGAAGGGTTTCTTT. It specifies CAISPDGGQKGFF.

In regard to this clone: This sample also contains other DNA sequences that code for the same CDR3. CDR3 in amino acids: CASSPRQGANEKLFF. CDR3 nucleotides: TGTGCCAGCAGCCCGCGACAGGGAGCTAATGAAAAACTGTTTTTT. The chain joins TRBV7-2 to TRBJ1-4; 7 bases match TRBD1. The junction had 6 bases not matched to a gene; V was cut back by 5 bases and J by 3 bases. Looked up from germline, CDR1 is SGHTA and CDR2 is FQGNSA. The CDR3 runs 15 residues.

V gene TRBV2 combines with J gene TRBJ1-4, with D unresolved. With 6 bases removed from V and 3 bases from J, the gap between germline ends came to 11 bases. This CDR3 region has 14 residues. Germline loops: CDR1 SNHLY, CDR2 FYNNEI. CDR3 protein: CASRAREPNEKLFF. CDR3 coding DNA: TGTGCCAGCAGGGCCCGGGAGCCTAATGAAAAACTGTTTTTT.

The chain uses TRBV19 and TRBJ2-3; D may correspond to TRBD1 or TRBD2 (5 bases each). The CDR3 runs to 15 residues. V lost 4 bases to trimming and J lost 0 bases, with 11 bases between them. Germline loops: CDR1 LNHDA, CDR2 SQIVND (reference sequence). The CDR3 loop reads CASSTGGYSTDTQYF. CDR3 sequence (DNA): TGTGCCAGTAGTACTGGGGGATATAGCACAGATACGCAGTATTTT. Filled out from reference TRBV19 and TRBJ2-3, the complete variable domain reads DGGITQSPKYLFRKEGQNVTLSCEQNLNHDAMYWYRQDPGQGLRLIYYSQIVNDFQKGDIAEGYSVSREKKESFPLTVTSAQKNPTAFYLCASSTGGYSTDTQYFGPGTRLTVL.

The CDR3 spells CASNPGPNYGYTF. The CDR3 DNA is TGTGCCAGTAATCCCGGGCCTAACTATGGCTACACCTTC. The chain recombines TRBV7-2 with TRBJ1-2; the D is unclear. Germline-derived CDR1 and CDR2 are SGHTA and FQGNSA. With 9 bases removed from V and 0 bases from J, the gap between germline ends came to 11 bases. This CDR3 has 13 amino acids.

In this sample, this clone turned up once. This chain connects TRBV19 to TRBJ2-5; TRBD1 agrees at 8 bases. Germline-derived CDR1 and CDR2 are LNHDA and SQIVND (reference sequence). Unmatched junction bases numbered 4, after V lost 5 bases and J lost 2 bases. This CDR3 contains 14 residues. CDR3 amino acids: CASSPGQVQETQYF. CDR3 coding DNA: TGTGCCAGTAGTCCGGGACAGGTACAAGAGACCCAGTACTTC.

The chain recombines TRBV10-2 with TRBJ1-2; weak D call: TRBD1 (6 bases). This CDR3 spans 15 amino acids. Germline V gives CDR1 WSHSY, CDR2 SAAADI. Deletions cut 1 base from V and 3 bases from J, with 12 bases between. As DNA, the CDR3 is TGCGCCAGCAGTGAGTGGGTTGGGGGGCACTATGGCTACACCTTC. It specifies CASSEWVGGHYGYTF.

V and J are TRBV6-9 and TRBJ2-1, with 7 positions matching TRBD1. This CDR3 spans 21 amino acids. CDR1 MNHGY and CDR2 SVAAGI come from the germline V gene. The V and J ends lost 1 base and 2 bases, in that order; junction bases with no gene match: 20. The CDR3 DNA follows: TGTGCCAGCAGTTATTTTTTGCTGGTGCAGGGGGAGAATTTGGCCTACAATGAGCAGTTCTTC. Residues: CASSYFLLVQGENLAYNEQFF.

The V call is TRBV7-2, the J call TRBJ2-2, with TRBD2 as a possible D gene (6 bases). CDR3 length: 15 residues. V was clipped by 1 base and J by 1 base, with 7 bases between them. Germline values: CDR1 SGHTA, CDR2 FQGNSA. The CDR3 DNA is TGTGCCAGCAGCTTAGTTAGCGGGAACACCGGGGAGCTGTTTTTT. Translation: CASSLVSGNTGELFF.

CDR3 residues: CSVERTLNNEQFF. DNA for the CDR3: TGCAGCGTTGAAAGGACCCTCAACAATGAGCAGTTCTTC. The chain employs TRBV29-1 and TRBJ2-1; no clear D. Germline values: CDR1 SQVTM, CDR2 ANQGSEA. V was pared by 2 bases and J by 5 bases, with 10 bases between. The CDR3 is 13 amino acids.

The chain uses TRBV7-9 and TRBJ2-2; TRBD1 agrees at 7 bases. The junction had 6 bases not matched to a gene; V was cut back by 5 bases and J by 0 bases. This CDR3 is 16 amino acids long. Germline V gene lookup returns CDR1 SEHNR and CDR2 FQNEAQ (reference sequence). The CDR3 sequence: CASSQATGSNTGELFF. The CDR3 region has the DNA TGTGCCAGCAGCCAAGCGACAGGGTCGAACACCGGGGAGCTGTTTTTT.

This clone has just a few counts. The CDR3 coding sequence is TGTGCCAGCAGCAAGTACTACGAGCAGTACTTC. Amino acid sequence: CASSKYYEQYF. V is TRBV9 and J is TRBJ2-7; no reliable D call. Germline CDR1 is SGDLS and CDR2 is YYNGEE. V was shortened by 4 bases and J by 3 bases, with 5 bases between the two germline ends. This CDR3 is 11 amino acids long.

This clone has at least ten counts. CDR3 bases: TGTGCCAGCAGCTTAATAGGCGTCCAGGGTAGGAACTACGAGCAGTACTTC. Translated: CASSLIGVQGRNYEQYF. This chain links TRBV11-2 with TRBJ2-7; a weak D match, TRBD1 (5 bases). The CDR3 contains 17 residues. Germline CDR1 SGHAT, CDR2 FQNNGV. Trimming shortened V by 2 bases and J by 3 bases, and 20 bases separated the two germline ends.

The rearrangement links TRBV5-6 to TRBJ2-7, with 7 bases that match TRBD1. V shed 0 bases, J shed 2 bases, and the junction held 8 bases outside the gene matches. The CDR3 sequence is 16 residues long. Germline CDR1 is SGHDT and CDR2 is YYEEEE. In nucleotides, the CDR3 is TGTGCCAGCAGCTTGGAAAGGGGACAGCGAGCCTACGAGCAGTACTTC. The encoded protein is CASSLERGQRAYEQYF.

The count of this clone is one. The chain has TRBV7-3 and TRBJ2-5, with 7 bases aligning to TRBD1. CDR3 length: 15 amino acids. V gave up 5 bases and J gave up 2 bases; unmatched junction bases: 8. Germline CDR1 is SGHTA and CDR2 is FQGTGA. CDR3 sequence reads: CASSRNGQVQETQYF. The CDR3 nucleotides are TGTGCCAGCAGCCGAAACGGACAGGTACAAGAGACCCAGTACTTC.

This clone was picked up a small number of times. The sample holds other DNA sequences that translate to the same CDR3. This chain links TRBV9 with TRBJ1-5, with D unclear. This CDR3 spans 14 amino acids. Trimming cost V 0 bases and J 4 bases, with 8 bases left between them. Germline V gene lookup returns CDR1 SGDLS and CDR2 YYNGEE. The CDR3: CASSVGSGNQPQHF. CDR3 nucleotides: TGTGCCAGCAGCGTAGGTTCTGGGAATCAGCCCCAGCATTTT. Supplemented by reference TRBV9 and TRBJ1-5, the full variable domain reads DSGVTQTPKHLITATGQRVTLRCSPRSGDLSVYWYQQSLDQGLQFLIQYYNGEERAKGNILERFSAQQFPDLHSELNLSSLELGDSALYFCASSVGSGNQPQHFGDGTRLSIL.

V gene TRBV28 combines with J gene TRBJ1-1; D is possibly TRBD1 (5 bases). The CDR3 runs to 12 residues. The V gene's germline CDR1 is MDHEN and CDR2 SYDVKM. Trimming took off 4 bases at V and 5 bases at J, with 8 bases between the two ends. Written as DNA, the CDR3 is TGTGCCAGCAGTTGGGGCGGAACTGAAGCTTTCTTT. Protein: CASSWGGTEAFF. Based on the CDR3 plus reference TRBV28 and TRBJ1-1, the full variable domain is DVKVTQSSRYLVKRTGEKVFLECVQDMDHENMFWYRQDPGLGLRLIYFSYDVKMKEKGDIPEGYSVSREKKERFSLILESASTNQTSMYLCASSWGGTEAFFGQGTRLTVV.

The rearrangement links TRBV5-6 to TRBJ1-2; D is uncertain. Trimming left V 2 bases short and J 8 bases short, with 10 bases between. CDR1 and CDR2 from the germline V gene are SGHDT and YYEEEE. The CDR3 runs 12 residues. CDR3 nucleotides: TGTGCCAGCAGCTTTCGACGGGAAGGCTACACCTTC. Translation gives CASSFRREGYTF.